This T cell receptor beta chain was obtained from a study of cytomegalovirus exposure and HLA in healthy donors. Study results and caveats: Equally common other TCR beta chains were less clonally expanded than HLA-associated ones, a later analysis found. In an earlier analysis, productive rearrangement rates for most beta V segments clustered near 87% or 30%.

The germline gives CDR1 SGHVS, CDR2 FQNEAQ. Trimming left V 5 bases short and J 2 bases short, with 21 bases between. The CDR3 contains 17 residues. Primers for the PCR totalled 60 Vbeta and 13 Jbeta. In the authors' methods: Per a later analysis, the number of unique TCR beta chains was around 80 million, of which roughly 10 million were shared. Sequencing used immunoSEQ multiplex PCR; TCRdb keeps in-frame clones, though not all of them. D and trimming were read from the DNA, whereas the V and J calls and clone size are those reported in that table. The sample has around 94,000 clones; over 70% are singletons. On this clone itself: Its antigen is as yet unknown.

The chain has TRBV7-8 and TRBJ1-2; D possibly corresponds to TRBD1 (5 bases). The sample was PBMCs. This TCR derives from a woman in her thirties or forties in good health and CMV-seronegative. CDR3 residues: CASSPPGGTPFNYGYTF. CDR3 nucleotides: TGTGCCAGCAGCCCCCCGGGGGGAACACCATTCAACTATGGCTACACCTTC.